This TCR beta chain was sequenced in a study of tissue T cells after allogeneic stem cell transplantation (dated by TCRdb to between 2021 and 2024). Background for the entire study: The study profiled TCR beta repertoires across many tissues from research autopsies of patients with and without GVHD, plus mouse models of GVHD. The human arm was a prospective observational study without blinding or randomization. On the study overall, not on this receptor specifically: The patient cohort was small and clinically heterogeneous, and sampling depth was acknowledged as a limitation. Not many T cell clones showed up in more than one patient, yet clustering based on motifs uncovered repertoire signatures that were shared across patients in a tissue-specific way. Within patients, how anatomically similar tissues were was a major factor shaping TCR repertoire composition, regardless of disease or transplant status. Blood and spleen T cells captured only a limited portion of the TCR repertoire detected in tissues, in both patients and mice. Which tissue TCRs were alloreactive or antigen-specific was not determined in the study, and some clones might have been persisting host cells.

Library generation was performed with the immunoSEQ multiplex PCR assay. TCRbeta CDR3 sequencing was performed at survey depth by Adaptive Biotechnologies, and CDR3 sequences, V/J genes, productive frequency and template counts were reported. TCR beta CDR3 regions were amplified from genomic DNA rather than RNA. The original methods were these. Pairwise repertoire overlap between tissues was quantified with Jensen-Shannon divergence, where 1 means complete divergence and 0 identical. Tissues were clustered by single-linkage agglomerative hierarchical clustering of pairwise JSD values and displayed as dendrograms. GLIPH2 was run on all patient samples with simulation_depth 1000, kmer_min_depth 3 and cdr3_length_cutoff 8, and groups with more than two unique CDR3s were retained. A standardized tissue-overlap score was generated by extrapolating Jaccard GLIPH-group overlap across patients to a standard repertoire size of 1000 clones. To look at how diversity was associated with clinical or experimental variables, linear mixed-effect models were used, with tissue treated as a fixed effect and individual treated as a random effect. The clones in this table, taken by TCRdb from immuneACCESS, are in-frame only. Not every clone is retained; where verified, under half of the shortfall comes from an unresolved V gene, and the cause of the rest is unknown. V, J and clone size were drawn from that table, and D and trimming were deduced from the DNA. This sample gives about 10,000 clones in total; less than 45% of them show up just once. 1.8% of the sample belongs to the ten largest clones.

CDR1 and CDR2 (KGHPV, FQNQEV) derive from the germline V gene (reference sequence). V is trimmed back by 3 bases and J by 6 bases, and the junction contains 7 bases that no gene match accounts for. Spanning cysteine to phenylalanine, the CDR3 consists of 14 amino acids. Shown are 39 bases from within the CDR3, in frame from base 1. The time point label, as the study defines it: mouse harvest day 7 after allogeneic transplant. Each mouse graft, delivered by tail vein injection, combined 10^6 splenic CD5+ T cells with 10^7 T-cell-depleted bone marrow cells. A major MHC-mismatch B6 (H2b) into BALB/c (H2d) model was used to model mouse GVHD, and tissues were profiled at day 7 or 14. On day 7 or 14 post-transplant, mouse tissues and retro-orbital blood were harvested with separate sterile tools for each animal, and livers were flushed beforehand. Before genomic DNA isolation with the DNeasy Blood & Tissue Kit, mouse tissues were minced with razor blades in buffered saline.

In its sample, this clone was seen a few times. Its antigen specificity is not known. The species here is mouse, which means the gene names and germline sequences are mouse ones. The observed sequence ends 1 residue before the CDR3 terminus, with the missing tail filled in from the germline J gene. The sequenced sample consisted of skin. The sequence joins TRBV26 to TRBJ2-7; the central 8 bases match TRBD2. The source of this sequence is a female BALB/c mouse given C57BL/6 T cells with graft-versus-host disease after an allogeneic hematopoietic cell transplant. CDR3 loop: CASSLGTGGGEQYF. CDR3 DNA (partial): TGTGCCAGCAGTCTTGGTACTGGGGGAGGTGAACAGTAC.